The T cell receptor (beta chain) under discussion was sequenced for a study of cytomegalovirus exposure and HLA in healthy donors. PCR employed 60 Vbeta and 13 Jbeta primers. Assay: immunoSEQ multiplex PCR; the TCRdb copy retains only in-frame clones and omits some. The sample records fewer than 200,000 clones, over 75% being singletons. CDR3 size: 14 residues. Germline V gene sequence: CDR1 SEHNR, CDR2 FQNEAQ (reference sequence). Trimming removed 5 bases at V and 4 bases at J, with 12 bases between. The chain has TRBV7-9 and TRBJ1-3, with unresolved D. The specimen sequenced was PBMCs. This TCR was sampled from a human donor in good health. The CDR3: CASSPRGGGNTIYF. CDR3 DNA sequence: TGTGCCAGCAGCCCGCGGGGTGGAGGAAACACCATATATTTT.